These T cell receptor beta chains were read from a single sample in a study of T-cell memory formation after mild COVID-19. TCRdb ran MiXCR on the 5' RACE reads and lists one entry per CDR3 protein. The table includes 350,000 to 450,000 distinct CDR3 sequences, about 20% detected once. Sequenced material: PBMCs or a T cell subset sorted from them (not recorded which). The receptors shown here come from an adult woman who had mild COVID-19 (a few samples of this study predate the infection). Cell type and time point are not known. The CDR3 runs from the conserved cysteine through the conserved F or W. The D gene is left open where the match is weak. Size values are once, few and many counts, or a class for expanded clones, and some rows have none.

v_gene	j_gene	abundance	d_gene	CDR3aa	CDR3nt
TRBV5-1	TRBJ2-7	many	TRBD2	CASSSGTSGPSYEQYF	TGCGCCAGCAGCTCCGGTACTAGCGGGCCATCCTACGAGCAGTACTTC
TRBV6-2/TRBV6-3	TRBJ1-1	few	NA	CASRHGPPYLTEAFF	TGTGCCAGCAGACACGGGCCCCCGTACCTCACTGAAGCTTTCTTT
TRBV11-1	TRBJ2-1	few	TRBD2	CASSLRTRADNEQFF	TGTGCCAGCAGCTTACGGACTAGGGCGGACAATGAGCAGTTCTTC
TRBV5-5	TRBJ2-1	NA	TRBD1	CASSIGTGTGTRNEQFF	TGTGCCAGCAGCATCGGAACCGGGACAGGGACCCGCAATGAGCAGTTCTTC
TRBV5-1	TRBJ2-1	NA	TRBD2	CASSLVAGSRKNEQFF	TGCGCCAGCAGCTTGGTAGCGGGGTCAAGGAAGAATGAGCAGTTCTTC
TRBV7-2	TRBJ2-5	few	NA	CASNLSGLQETQYF	TGTGCCAGCAATCTTAGCGGACTTCAAGAGACCCAGTACTTC
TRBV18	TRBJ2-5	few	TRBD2	CASSLFGLVMVETQYF	TGTGCCAGCTCACTTTTCGGACTAGTCATGGTGGAGACCCAGTACTTC
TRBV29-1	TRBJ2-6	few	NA	CSVDWTEPSGANVLTF	TGCAGCGTTGATTGGACAGAACCCTCAGGGGCCAACGTCCTGACTTTC
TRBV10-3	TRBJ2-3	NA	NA	CAINVGDTQYF	TGTGCCATCAATGTGGGAGATACGCAGTATTTT
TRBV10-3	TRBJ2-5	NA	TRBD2	CAIRPSGGEQETQYF	TGTGCCATCAGACCTAGCGGGGGTGAACAAGAGACCCAGTACTTC
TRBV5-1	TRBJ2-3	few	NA	CASSFTDYLSDTQYF	TGCGCCAGCAGCTTCACTGACTATCTTTCGGATACGCAGTATTTT
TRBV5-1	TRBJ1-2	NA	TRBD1	CASSHQTGSFGYTF	TGCGCCAGCAGCCACCAGACAGGGTCGTTTGGCTACACCTTC
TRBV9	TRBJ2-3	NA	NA	CASSPGGTSTDTQYF	TGTGCCAGCAGCCCTGGGGGCACTAGCACAGATACGCAGTATTTT
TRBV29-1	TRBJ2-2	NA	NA	CSVGSANTGELFF	TGCAGCGTTGGGAGCGCGAACACCGGGGAGCTGTTTTTT
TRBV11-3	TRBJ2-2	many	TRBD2	CASSFRVAGDTGELFF	TGTGCCAGCAGCTTCCGAGTGGCGGGAGACACCGGGGAGCTGTTTTTT
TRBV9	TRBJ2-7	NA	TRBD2	CASSRTSGTSYEQYF	TGTGCCAGCAGTCGGACTAGCGGGACCTCCTACGAGCAGTACTTC
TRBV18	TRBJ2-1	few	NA	CASSPPGSANNEQFF	TGTGCCAGCTCACCGCCGGGGTCGGCGAACAATGAGCAGTTCTTC
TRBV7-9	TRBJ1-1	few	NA	CASSLGRRGSNTEAFF	TGTGCCAGCAGCTTAGGCCGCCGGGGGTCGAACACTGAAGCTTTCTTT
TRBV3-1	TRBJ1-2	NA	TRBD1	CASSQGTGPYGYTF	TGTGCCAGCAGCCAAGGGACAGGGCCCTATGGCTACACCTTC
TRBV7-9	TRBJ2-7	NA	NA	CASSRSPPGETYEQYF	TGTGCCAGCAGCAGGAGCCCCCCAGGGGAGACCTACGAGCAGTACTTC
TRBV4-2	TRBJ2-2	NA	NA	CASSQEVTFHTGELFF	TGTGCCAGCAGCCAAGAAGTGACTTTCCACACCGGGGAGCTGTTTTTT
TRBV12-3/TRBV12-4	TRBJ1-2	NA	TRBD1	CASSLGPQGATGGYTF	TGTGCCAGCAGTCTAGGACCACAGGGGGCTACGGGCGGCTACACCTTC
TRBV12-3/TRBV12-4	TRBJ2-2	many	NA	CASSLPYRDRGELFF	TGTGCCAGCAGTTTACCCTACAGGGATCGCGGGGAGCTGTTTTTT
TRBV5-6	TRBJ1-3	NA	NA	CASSIRGGNTIYF	TGTGCCAGCAGCATACGTGGGGGCAACACCATATATTTT
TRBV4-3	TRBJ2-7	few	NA	CASSQEEGSHEQYF	TGCGCCAGCAGCCAAGAGGAGGGTTCCCACGAGCAGTACTTC
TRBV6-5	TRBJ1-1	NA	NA	CASSSPRGRGRNTEAFF	TGTGCCAGCAGTTCTCCCCGGGGACGGGGGAGGAACACTGAAGCTTTCTTT
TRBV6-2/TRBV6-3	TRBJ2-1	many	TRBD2	CASNHGTSQNEQFF	TGTGCCAGCAACCATGGGACTAGCCAAAATGAGCAGTTCTTC
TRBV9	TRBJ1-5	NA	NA	CASSVVPEQTQHF	TGTGCCAGCAGCGTAGTACCCGAACAGACCCAGCATTTT
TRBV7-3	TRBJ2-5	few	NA	CASSLSPGVQETQYF	TGTGCCAGCAGCTTAAGTCCAGGGGTCCAAGAGACCCAGTACTTC
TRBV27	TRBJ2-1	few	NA	CASSLSQLAVEVEQFF	TGTGCCAGCAGTTTATCGCAGCTAGCCGTAGAAGTTGAGCAGTTCTTC
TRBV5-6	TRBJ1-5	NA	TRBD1	CASSVRQGGQPQHF	TGTGCCAGCAGCGTCAGGCAGGGGGGTCAGCCCCAGCATTTT
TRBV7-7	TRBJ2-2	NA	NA	CASSPQVLANTGELFF	TGTGCCAGCAGCCCACAGGTCCTCGCGAACACCGGGGAGCTGTTTTTT
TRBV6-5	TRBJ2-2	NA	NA	CASSYSSGQFNTGELFF	TGTGCCAGCAGTTACTCCAGCGGGCAGTTTAACACCGGGGAGCTGTTTTTT
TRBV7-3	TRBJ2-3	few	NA	CASSQISGLQYF	TGTGCCAGCAGCCAGATCTCCGGACTGCAGTATTTT
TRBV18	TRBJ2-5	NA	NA	CASSWTQETQYF	TGTGCCAGCTCATGGACCCAAGAGACCCAGTACTTC
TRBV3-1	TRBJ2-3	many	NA	CASGLAGINTQYF	TGTGCCAGCGGTCTGGCGGGCATAAATACGCAGTATTTT
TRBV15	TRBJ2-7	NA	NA	CATSTGGEGLSEQYF	TGTGCCACCAGCACGGGCGGGGAAGGGCTAAGCGAGCAGTACTTC
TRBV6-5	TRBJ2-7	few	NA	CASSPPLRGRGYYEQYF	TGTGCCAGCAGCCCACCTTTAAGAGGCAGGGGTTATTACGAGCAGTACTTC
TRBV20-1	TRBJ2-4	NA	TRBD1	CSAPMTGATNIQYF	TGCAGTGCTCCGATGACAGGGGCTACAAACATTCAGTACTTC
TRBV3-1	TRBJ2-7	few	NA	CASSHPGSGVYEQYF	TGTGCCAGCAGCCACCCCGGGAGTGGGGTCTACGAGCAGTACTTC
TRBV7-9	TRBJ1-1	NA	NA	CASSLVTGSTEAFF	TGTGCCAGCAGCTTAGTGACCGGGAGCACTGAAGCTTTCTTT
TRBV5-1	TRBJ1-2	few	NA	CASSLDSLVSIGYTF	TGCGCCAGCAGCTTGGACAGTTTGGTCTCTATTGGCTACACCTTC
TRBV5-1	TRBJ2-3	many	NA	CASSPGSETQYF	TGCGCCAGCAGCCCCGGCTCTGAAACGCAGTATTTT
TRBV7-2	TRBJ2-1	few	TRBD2	CASRVGVRGGYNEQFF	TGTGCCAGCAGAGTAGGAGTACGGGGGGGTTACAATGAGCAGTTCTTC
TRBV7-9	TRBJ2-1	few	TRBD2	CASTRGGPSNEQFF	TGTGCCAGCACCCGCGGGGGACCCAGTAATGAGCAGTTCTTC
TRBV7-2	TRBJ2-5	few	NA	CASSPDALGRGETQYF	TGTGCCAGCAGCCCGGACGCTTTGGGGAGGGGGGAGACCCAGTACTTC
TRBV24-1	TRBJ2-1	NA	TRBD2	CATSSAGGSYNEQFF	TGTGCCACCAGTTCAGCGGGAGGTTCCTACAATGAGCAGTTCTTC
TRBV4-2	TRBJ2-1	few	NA	CASSQDRGAGEQFF	TGTGCCAGCAGCCAAGATAGGGGGGCTGGTGAGCAGTTCTTC
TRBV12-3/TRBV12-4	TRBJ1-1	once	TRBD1	CASSPQRGRKTEAFF	TGTGCCAGCAGTCCTCAAAGGGGGCGCAAGACTGAAGCTTTCTTT
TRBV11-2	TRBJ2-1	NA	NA	CASSLEGIFSEQFF	TGTGCCAGCAGCTTGGAGGGTATTTTCAGTGAGCAGTTCTTC
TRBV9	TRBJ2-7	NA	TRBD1	CASSVVPQGPGEQYF	TGTGCCAGCAGCGTAGTGCCACAGGGGCCGGGCGAGCAGTACTTC
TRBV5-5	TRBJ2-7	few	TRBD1	CASSLPGQYYEQYF	TGTGCCAGCAGCTTGCCGGGACAGTACTACGAGCAGTACTTC
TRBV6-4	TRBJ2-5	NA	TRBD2	CAWIAGRGETQYF	TGTGCCTGGATAGCGGGGCGTGGGGAGACCCAGTACTTC
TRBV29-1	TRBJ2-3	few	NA	CSDGQHTDSTDTQYF	TGCAGCGACGGCCAGCATACGGATAGCACAGATACGCAGTATTTT